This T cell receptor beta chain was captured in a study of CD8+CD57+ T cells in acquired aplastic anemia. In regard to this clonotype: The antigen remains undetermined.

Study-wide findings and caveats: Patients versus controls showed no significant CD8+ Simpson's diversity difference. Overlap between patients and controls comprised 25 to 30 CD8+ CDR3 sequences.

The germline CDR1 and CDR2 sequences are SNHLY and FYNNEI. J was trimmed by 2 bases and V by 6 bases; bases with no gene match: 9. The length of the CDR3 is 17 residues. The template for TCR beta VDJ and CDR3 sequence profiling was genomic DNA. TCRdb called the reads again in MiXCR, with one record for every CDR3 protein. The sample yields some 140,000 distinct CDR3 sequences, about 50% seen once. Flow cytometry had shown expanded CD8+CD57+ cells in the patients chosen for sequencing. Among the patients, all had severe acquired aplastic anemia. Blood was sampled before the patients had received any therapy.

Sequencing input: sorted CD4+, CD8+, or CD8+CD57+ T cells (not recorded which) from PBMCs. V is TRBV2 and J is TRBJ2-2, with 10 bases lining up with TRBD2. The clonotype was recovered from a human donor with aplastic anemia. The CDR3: CASSDPLAGENTGELFF. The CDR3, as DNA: TGTGCCAGCAGCGATCCCCTAGCGGGGGAAAACACCGGGGAGCTGTTTTTT. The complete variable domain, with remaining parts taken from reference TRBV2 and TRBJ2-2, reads EPEVTQTPSHQVTQMGQEVILRCVPISNHLYFYWYRQILGQKVEFLVSFYNNEISEKSEIFDDQFSVERPDGSNFTLKIRSTKLEDSAMYFCASSDPLAGENTGELFFGEGSRLTVL.